This T cell receptor beta chain came from a study of shared clonotypes between healthy human individuals. Whole-study results and caveats: The generation probabilities recorded for non-shared clonotypes fell below those of clonotypes shared by all four donors.

Note on this clone: Its specificity is unknown.

The CDR3 is made up of 15 amino acids. V was cut by 0 bases and J by 7 bases, with 13 bases left in between. Germline V CDR1 and CDR2: LGHNA, YSLEER. The protocol was immunoSEQ multiplex PCR, while the TCRdb copy is restricted to in-frame clones and leaves out a portion. The table shows about 1,800,000 clones, with just under 95% occurring only once. Naive CD8 cells comprised CD45RO-negative, CCR7-positively selected cells, excluding terminally differentiated effector memory CD45RA+ cells. The TCR originated in a young man in good health. Sequenced: naive CD8+ T cells sorted from blood. The chain combines TRBV4-3 with TRBJ2-1; D uncertain. Here the CDR3 reads CASSQDIALGNEQFF. CDR3 nucleotides: TGCGCCAGCAGCCAAGATATTGCGCTGGGGAATGAGCAGTTCTTC.